This T cell receptor (beta chain) is drawn from a study of OX40 agonist ivuxolimab in advanced cancers. Whole-study context: An anti-OX40 (CD134) antibody with agonistic activity, ivuxolimab, was administered to patients. Patients received intravenous ivuxolimab every 2 weeks at 0.01 to 10 mg/kg. The dose-escalation cohort was just under 85% male, with a mean age of approximately 62 years, ranging roughly 23 to 85.

Baseline, cycle 4 day 1, and cycle 7 day 1 were the blood sampling points. CDR1 and CDR2 (germline): MGHDK, SYGVNS. This CDR3 spans 13 amino acids. The V gene lost 3 bases and the J gene lost 10 bases, with 13 bases spanning the gap. TCRdb's copy holds only in-frame clones and misses some; the assay was immunoSEQ multiplex PCR. The table has about 77,000 clones, over 75% seen once; the top ten hold 4.6%. This receptor was taken from an adult with an advanced solid tumor such as melanoma, head and neck, liver or kidney cancer. The sample consisted of CD4+ or CD8+ T cells sorted from blood, taken in a trial of the OX40 agonist ivuxolimab. The rearrangement joins TRBV25-1 to TRBJ1-5; D not resolved. The DNA for the CDR3 is TGTGCCAGCAGTGATGGGCAGGTAAGCCCCCAGCATTTT. Translation: CASSDGQVSPQHF.